Sequencing of this T cell receptor (beta chain) was carried out in a study of cytomegalovirus exposure and HLA in healthy donors. The PCR had 60 Vbeta and 13 Jbeta primers. Using immunoSEQ multiplex PCR, the repertoire was profiled, and TCRdb retains in-frame clones only, with some absent. The table has approximately 41,000 clones, over 70% seen once. About this clone: Its specificity is unknown.

The CDR3 is 14 amino acids. Germline loops: CDR1 MGHDK, CDR2 SYGVNS. The junction had 9 bases not matched to a gene; V was cut back by 3 bases and J by 10 bases. General study findings and limits: Rare TCR sequences predominated, though certain public TCRs were found in many donors. Later on, a genetic analysis was performed. It linked a missense variant in DCLRE1C with V- and J-gene trimming of TCR beta.

The chain links TRBV25-1 to TRBJ2-5, with 9 bases aligning to TRBD2. The receptor's source is a man aged 45-60 years in good health and CMV-seronegative. Material: PBMCs. The CDR3 nucleotides read TGTGCCAGCAGTGAGGGGGCGGGGGGGACCGTCCAGTACTTC. Residues: CASSEGAGGTVQYF.